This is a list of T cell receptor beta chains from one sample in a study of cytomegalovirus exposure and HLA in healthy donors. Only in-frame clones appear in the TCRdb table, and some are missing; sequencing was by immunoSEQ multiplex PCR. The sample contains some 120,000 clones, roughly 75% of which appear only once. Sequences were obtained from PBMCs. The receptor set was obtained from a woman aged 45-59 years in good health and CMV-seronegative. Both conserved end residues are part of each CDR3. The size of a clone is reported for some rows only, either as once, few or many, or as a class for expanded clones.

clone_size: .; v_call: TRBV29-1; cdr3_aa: CSVVGVAGPTDTQYF
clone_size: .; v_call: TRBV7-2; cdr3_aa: CASSKRGGDRSNQPQHF
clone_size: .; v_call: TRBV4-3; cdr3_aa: CASSQVGSGSLEQYF
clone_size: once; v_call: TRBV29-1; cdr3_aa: CSAPARTAGYTF
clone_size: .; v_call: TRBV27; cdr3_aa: CASSSGLAGGQYF
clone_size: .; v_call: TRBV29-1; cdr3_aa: CSVDKQNTGELFF
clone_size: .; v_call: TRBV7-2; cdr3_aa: CASTIAYSSYNEQFF
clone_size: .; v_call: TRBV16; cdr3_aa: CASSQSGQGRLDQFF
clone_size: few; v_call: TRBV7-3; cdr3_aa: CASSSPPGQGASGNQPQHF
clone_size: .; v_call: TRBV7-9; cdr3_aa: CASRDRGTYGYTF
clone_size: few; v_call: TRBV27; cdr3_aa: CASSNLQGANEKLFF
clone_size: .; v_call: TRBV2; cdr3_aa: CASRDRGLSVTGELFF
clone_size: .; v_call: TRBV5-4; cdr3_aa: CASSTDRAQTEAFF
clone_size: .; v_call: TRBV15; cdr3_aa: CATSRDLGASYEQYF
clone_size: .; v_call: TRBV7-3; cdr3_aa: CASSLRGNAEAFF
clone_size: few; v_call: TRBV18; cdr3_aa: CASSPLTGGDEQYF
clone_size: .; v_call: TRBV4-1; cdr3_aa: CASSQIGRELTDTQYF
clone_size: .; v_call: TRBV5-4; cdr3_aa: CASSPSLAGFYEQYF
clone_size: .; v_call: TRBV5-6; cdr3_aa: CASSLEGGGYGYTF
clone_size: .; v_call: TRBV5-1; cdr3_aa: CASSSPGGETQYF
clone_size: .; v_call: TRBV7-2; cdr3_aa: CASSFLAGSRVTGELFF